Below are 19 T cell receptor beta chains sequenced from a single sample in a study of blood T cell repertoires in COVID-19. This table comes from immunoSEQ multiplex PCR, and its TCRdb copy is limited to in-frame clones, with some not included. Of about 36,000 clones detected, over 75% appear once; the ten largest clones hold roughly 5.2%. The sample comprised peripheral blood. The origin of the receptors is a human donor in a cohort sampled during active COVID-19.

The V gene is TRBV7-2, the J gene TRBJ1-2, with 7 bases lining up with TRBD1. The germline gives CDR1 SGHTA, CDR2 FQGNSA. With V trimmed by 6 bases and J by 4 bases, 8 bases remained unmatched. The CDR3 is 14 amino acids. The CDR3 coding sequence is TGTGCCAGCAGTCTTAAGACAGGGACCTATGGCTACACCTTC. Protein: CASSLKTGTYGYTF.

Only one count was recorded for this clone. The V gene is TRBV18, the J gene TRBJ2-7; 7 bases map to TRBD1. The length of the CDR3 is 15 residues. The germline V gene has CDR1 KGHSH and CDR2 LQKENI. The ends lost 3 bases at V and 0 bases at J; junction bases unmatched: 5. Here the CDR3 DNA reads TGTGCCAGCTCACCGACAGGGAAGCCCTCCTACGAGCAGTACTTC. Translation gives CASSPTGKPSYEQYF.

The CDR3 here is CASRELMMNEQFF. The CDR3 DNA sequence: TGTGCCAGCAGAGAGCTTATGATGAATGAGCAGTTCTTC. This chain joins TRBV25-1 and TRBJ2-1; D gene ambiguous. The germline gives CDR1 MGHDK, CDR2 SYGVNS. The CDR3 is 13 amino acids. The ends were cut back, 6 bases at V and 7 bases at J, with 13 bases in the middle.

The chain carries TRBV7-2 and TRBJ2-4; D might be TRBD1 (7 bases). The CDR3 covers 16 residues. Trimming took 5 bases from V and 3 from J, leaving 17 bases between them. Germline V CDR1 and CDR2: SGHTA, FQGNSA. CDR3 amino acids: CASSPSSGGGKNIQYF. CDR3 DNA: TGTGCCAGCAGCCCTTCGTCAGGGGGAGGCAAAAACATTCAGTACTTC.

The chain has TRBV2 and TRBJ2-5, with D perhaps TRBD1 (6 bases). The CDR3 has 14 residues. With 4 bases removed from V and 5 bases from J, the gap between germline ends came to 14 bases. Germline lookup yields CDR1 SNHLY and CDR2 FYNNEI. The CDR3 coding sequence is TGTGCCAGCAGTGTGAAGGCCACAGGGGAGACCCAGTACTTC. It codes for CASSVKATGETQYF.

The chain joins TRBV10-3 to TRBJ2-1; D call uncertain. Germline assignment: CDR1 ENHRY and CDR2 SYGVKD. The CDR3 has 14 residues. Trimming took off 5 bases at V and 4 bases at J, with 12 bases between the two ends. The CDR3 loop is CAISSSNRYNEQFF. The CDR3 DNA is TGTGCCATCAGTAGCTCGAACAGATACAATGAGCAGTTCTTC.

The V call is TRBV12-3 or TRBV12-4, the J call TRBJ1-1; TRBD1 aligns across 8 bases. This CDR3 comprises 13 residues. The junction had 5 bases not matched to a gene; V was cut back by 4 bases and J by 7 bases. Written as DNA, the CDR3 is TGTGCCAGCAGTTCACAGGGGGATATTGAAGCTTTCTTT. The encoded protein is CASSSQGDIEAFF.

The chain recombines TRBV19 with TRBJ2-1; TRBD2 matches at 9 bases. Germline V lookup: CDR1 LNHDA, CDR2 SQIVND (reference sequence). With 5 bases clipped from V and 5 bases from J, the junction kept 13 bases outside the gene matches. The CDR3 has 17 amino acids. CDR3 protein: CASSLFGVAGVNNEQFF. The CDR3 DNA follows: TGTGCCAGTAGTCTGTTCGGCGTAGCGGGAGTGAACAATGAGCAGTTCTTC.

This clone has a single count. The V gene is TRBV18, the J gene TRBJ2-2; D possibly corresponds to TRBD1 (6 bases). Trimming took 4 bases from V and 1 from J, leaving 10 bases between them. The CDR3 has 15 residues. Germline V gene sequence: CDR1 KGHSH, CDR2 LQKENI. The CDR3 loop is CASSLPTGNTGELFF. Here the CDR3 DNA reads TGTGCCAGCTCACTACCGACAGGGAACACCGGGGAGCTGTTTTTT.

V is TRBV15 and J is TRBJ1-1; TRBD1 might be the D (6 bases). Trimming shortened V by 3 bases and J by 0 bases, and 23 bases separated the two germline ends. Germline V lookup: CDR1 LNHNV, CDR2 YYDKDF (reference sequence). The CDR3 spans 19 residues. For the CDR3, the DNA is TGTGCCACCAGCAGGCCCCGCGGCGGGGGCCCTATAATGAACACTGAAGCTTTCTTT. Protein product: CATSRPRGGGPIMNTEAFF.

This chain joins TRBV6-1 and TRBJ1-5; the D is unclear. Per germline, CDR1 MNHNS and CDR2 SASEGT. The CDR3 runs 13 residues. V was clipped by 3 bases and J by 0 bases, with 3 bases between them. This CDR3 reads CASSEYSNQPQHF. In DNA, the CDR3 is TGTGCCAGCAGTGAGTATAGCAATCAGCCCCAGCATTTT.

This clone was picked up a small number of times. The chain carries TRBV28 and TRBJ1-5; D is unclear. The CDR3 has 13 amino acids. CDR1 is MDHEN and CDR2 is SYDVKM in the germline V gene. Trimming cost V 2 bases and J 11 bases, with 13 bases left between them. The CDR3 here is CASSLPSLAAQHF. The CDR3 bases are TGTGCCAGCAGTTTACCGTCCCTGGCGGCCCAGCATTTT.

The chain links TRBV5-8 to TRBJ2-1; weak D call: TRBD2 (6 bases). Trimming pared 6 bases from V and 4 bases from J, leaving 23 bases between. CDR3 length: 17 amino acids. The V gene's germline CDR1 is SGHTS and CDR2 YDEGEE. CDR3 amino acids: CASTQGLGGAKYNEQFF. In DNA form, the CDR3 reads TGTGCCAGCACCCAGGGACTCGGCGGCGCCAAATACAATGAGCAGTTCTTC.

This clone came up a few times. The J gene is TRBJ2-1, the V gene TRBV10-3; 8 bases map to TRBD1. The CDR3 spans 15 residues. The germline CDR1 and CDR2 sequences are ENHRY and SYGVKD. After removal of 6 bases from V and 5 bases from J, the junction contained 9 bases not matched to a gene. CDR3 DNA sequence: TGTGCCATCAGGCGACAGGGGTCTACGGACAATGAGCAGTTCTTC. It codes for CAIRRQGSTDNEQFF.

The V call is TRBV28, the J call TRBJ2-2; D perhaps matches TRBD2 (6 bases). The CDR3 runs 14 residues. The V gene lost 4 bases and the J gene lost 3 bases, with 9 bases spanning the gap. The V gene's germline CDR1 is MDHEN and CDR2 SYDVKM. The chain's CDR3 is CASSSGTYTGELFF. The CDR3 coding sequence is TGTGCCAGCAGTTCTGGGACTTACACCGGGGAGCTGTTTTTT.

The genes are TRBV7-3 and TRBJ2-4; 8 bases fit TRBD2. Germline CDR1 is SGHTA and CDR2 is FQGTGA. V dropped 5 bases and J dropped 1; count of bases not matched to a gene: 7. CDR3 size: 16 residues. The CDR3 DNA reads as TGTGCCAGCAGCCAACGCGGCGGGAGGGCCAAAAACATTCAGTACTTC. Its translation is CASSQRGGRAKNIQYF.

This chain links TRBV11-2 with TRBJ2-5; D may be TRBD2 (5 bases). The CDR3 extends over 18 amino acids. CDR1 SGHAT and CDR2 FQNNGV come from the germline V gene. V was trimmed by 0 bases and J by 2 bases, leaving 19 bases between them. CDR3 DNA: TGTGCCAGCAGCTTAGAAAGGAGGCGGGCCACCCGACAAGAGACCCAGTACTTC. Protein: CASSLERRRATRQETQYF.

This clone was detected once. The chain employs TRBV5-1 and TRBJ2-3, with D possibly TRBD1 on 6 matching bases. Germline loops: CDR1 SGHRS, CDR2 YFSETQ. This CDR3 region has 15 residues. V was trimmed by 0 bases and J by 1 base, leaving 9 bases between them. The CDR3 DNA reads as TGCGCCAGCAGCTTGGGGACAGACCGCACAGATACGCAGTATTTT. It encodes CASSLGTDRTDTQYF.

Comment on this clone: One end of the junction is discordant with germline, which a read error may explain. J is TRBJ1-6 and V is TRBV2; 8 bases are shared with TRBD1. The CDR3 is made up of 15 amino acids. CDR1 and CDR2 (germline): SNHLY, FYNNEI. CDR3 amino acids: CVSSEGTGSYSPLHF. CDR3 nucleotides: TGTGTCAGCAGTGAGGGGACAGGCAGTTATTCACCCCTCCACTTT.